This T cell receptor (beta chain) comes out of a study of T cell responses to AZD1222 COVID-19 vaccine. Second-dose schedules of about 4 or about 12 weeks were combined. Note on this clone: The antigen remains unidentified.

This table comes from immunoSEQ multiplex PCR, and its TCRdb copy is limited to in-frame clones, with some not included. The sample has about 100,000 clones; about 90% are singletons. Study results and caveats: An increase in Spike-specific TCR breadth and depth was observed after two AZD1222 doses. Clonal diversity was possibly underestimated; the donors were predominantly white British and more often female. The study identified only five to seven AZD1222 recipients as seropositive at baseline.

CDR3 length: 16 residues. Germline values: CDR1 LNHDA, CDR2 SQIVND (reference sequence). Trimming removed 3 bases from V and 2 bases from J, with 11 bases in between. Here the sequenced sample was peripheral blood, taken 28 days after the second AZD1222 dose. The chain joins TRBV19 to TRBJ2-6; D is unresolved. This TCR derives from an adult who received the AZD1222 COVID-19 vaccine. This chain's CDR3 is CASSMPRSTGANVLTF. In nucleotides, the CDR3 is TGTGCCAGTAGTATGCCCCGATCCACTGGGGCCAACGTCCTGACTTTC.